The clone carrying this T cell receptor beta chain was detected many times. What it binds is not known. The read terminates 3 residues ahead of where the CDR3 ends, so the germline J gene completes it. This specimen belongs to a study of T cell clonality in common variable immunodeficiency. Patients and controls were mostly of Caucasian heritage. Donors gave roughly 5 to 8 ml heparinized peripheral whole blood. Germline lookup yields CDR1 SEHNR and CDR2 FQNEAQ (reference sequence). Trimming removed 6 bases from V and 5 bases from J, with 10 bases in between. This CDR3 has 13 amino acids. Sequencing input was equivalent genomic DNA from CVID and controls. TCRdb's copy holds only in-frame clones and misses some; the assay was immunoSEQ multiplex PCR. The sample shows about 52,000 clones, none of them appearing just once. Study outcomes and limitations: In common variable immunodeficiency, TCR beta chains reportedly carried fewer deletions and N-nucleotide insertions.

This clonotype was sampled from a person aged 18 to 75 in good health. V usage is TRBV7-9 and J usage is TRBJ1-4; D ambiguous. Source material: peripheral blood mononuclear cells. The CDR3 region is CASRRTGNEKLFF. The sequenced part of the CDR3 DNA is TGTGCCAGCAGGCGGACTGGGAATGAAAAA.